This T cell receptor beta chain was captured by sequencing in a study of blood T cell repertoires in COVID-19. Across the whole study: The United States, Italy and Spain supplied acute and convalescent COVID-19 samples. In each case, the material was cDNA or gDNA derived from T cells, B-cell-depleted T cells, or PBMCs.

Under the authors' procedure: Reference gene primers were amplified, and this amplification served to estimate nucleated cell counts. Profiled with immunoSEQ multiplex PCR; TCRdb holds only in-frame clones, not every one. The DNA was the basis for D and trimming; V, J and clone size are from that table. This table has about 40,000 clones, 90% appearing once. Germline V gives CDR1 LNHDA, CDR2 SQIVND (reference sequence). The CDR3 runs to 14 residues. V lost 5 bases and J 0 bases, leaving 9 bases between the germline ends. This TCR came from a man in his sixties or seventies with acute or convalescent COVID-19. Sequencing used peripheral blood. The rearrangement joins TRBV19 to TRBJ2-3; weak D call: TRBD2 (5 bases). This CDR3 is CASSWERSTDTQYF. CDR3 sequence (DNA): TGTGCCAGTAGTTGGGAGCGGAGCACAGATACGCAGTATTTT.